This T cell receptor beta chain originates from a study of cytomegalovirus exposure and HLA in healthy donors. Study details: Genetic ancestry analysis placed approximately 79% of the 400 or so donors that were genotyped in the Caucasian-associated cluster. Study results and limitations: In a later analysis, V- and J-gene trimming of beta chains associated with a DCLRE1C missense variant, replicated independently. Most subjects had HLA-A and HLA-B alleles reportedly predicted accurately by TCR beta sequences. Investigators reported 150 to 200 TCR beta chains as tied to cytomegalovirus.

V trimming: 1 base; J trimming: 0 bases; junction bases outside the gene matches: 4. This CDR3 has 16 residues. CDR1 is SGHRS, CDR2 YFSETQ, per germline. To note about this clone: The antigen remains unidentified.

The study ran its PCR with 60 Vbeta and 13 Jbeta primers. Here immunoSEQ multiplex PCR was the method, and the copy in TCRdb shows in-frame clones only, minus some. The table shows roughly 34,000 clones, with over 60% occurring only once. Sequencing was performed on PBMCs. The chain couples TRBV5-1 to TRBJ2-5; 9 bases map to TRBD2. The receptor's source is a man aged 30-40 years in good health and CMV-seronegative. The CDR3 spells CASSLRLAGDQETQYF. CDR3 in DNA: TGCGCCAGCAGCTTGAGATTAGCGGGAGACCAAGAGACCCAGTACTTC.